The T cell receptor beta chain under discussion was sequenced for a study of T cells in narcolepsy. On the study more broadly: Donors had narcolepsy type 1 or type 2, or were healthy controls. General observations from the study: Reportedly, autoreactive clonotypes were serially detected in patients' blood but not controls'. Comparing one patient's CSF and blood CD4+ clonotypes highlighted HCRT- and TRIB2-specific autoreactive clonotypes. Autoreactive clone sequences were missing from some blood memory CD4+ repertoires.

The repertoire was sequenced with immunoSEQ multiplex PCR; TCRdb's copy has only in-frame clones and lacks some. The table shows just over 40,000 clones, with around 88% occurring only once. A word on this clone: The antigen is unknown.

Unmatched junction bases numbered 1, after V lost 5 bases and J lost 1 base. Germline CDR1 is SNHLY and CDR2 is FYNNEI. This CDR3 is built from 13 residues. This receptor was taken from a human donor with narcolepsy. V gene TRBV2 combines with J gene TRBJ2-7; 8 bases are a match to TRBD1. Sequencing used CD45RA- memory CD4+ T cells from PBMCs. Here the CDR3 reads CASSRDRSYEQYF. The CDR3 DNA follows: TGTGCCAGCAGTCGGGACAGGTCCTACGAGCAGTACTTC.